The 3 T cell receptor beta chains in this list originate from one sample, sequenced in a study of T cells in localized non-small cell lung cancer. Libraries were prepared by immunoSEQ multiplex PCR; TCRdb keeps only in-frame clonotypes and omits some of them. The sample shows some 72,000 clones, roughly four fifths of them seen only once. Here the sequenced sample was peripheral blood, taken before any cancer treatment. The receptors shown here come from a man between 40 and 75 years old with stage I lung adenocarcinoma.

This clone showed up just once. The chain carries TRBV2 and TRBJ1-4; D is possibly TRBD1 (6 bases). This CDR3 spans 15 amino acids. V shed 5 bases and J shed 5 bases, with 15 bases lying between them. The germline V gene encodes CDR1 SNHLY and CDR2 FYNNEI. The CDR3 nucleotides are TGTGCCAGCAGTCCAGATGAGGGGGTCAATGAAAAACTGTTTTTT. Encoded protein: CASSPDEGVNEKLFF.

The chain is built from TRBV18 and TRBJ2-7; no clear D. This CDR3 is built from 14 residues. V was pared by 1 base and J by 5 bases, with 12 bases between. Germline values: CDR1 KGHSH, CDR2 LQKENI. The CDR3, as DNA: TGTGCCAGCTCACCACGTCATGGGTCGGACGAGCAGTACTTC. Translation: CASSPRHGSDEQYF. The full variable domain, with the rest looked up from reference TRBV18 and TRBJ2-7, is NAGVMQNPRHLVRRRGQEARLRCSPMKGHSHVYWYRQLPEEGLKFMVYLQKENIIDESGMPKERFSAEFPKEGPSILRIQQVVRGDSAAYFCASSPRHGSDEQYFGPGTRLTVT.

This chain links TRBV19 with TRBJ2-7, with unresolved D. Trimming left V 6 bases short and J 0 bases short, with 12 bases between. From germline, CDR1 is LNHDA and CDR2 SQIVND (reference sequence). CDR3 length equals 14 residues. CDR3 protein: CASRVDPASYEQYF. CDR3 nucleotides: TGTGCCAGTAGAGTGGACCCGGCCTCCTACGAGCAGTACTTC.